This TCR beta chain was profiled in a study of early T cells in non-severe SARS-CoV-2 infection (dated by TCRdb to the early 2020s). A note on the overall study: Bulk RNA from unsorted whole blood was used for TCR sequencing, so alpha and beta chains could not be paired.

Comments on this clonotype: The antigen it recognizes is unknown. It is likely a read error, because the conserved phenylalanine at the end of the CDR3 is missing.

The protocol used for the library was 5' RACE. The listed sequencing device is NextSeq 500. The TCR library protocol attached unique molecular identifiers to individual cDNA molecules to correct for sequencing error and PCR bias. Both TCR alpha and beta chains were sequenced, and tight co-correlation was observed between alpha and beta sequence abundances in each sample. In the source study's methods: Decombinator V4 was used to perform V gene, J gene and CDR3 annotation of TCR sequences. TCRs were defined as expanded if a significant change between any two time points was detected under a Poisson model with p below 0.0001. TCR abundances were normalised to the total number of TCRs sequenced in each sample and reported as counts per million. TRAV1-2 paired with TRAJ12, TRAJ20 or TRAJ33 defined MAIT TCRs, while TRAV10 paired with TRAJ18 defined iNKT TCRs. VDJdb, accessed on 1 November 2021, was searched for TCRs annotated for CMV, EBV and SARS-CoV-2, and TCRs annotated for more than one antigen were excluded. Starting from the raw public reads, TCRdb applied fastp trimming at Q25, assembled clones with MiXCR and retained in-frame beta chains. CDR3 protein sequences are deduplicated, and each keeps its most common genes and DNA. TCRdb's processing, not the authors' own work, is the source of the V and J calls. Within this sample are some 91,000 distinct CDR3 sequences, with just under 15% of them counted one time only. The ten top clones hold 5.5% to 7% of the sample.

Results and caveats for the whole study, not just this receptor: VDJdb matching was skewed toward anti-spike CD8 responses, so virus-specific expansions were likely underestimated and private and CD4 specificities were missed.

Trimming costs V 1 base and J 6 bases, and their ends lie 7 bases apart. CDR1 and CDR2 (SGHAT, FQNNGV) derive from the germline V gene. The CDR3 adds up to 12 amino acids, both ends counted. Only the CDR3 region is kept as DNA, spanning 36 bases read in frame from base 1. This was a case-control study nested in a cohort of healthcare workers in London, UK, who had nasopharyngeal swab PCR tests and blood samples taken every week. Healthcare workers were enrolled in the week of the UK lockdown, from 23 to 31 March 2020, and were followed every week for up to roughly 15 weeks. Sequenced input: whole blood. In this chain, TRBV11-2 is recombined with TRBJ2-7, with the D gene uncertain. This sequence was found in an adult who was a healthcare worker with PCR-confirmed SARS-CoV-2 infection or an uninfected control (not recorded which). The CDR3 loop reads CASSLAATEQYS. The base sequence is TGTGCCAGCAGCTTAGCAGCCACCGAGCAGTACTCC.